This T cell receptor beta chain was identified during a study of T cells in Graves' hyperthyroidism and ophthalmopathy. Findings and caveats of the study: Most thyroid clonotypes with frequency above 0.001 were detected in blood.

TCR beta CDR3 regions were amplified from RNA. First-round RT-PCR with HTBI primers amplified the TCR CDR3 region. TCRdb independently ran MiXCR on the multiplex PCR reads; one entry per CDR3 protein. The repertoire consists of around 570,000 distinct CDR3 sequences, with just under 20% occurring once and the leading ten covering approximately 48%. The V gene lost 4 bases and the J gene lost 3 bases, with 13 bases spanning the gap. The CDR3 totals 14 residues. Germline V CDR1 and CDR2: MNHEY, SMNVEV (reference sequence). The authors obtained PBMCs from roughly 9.7 ml of fresh peripheral blood. Ten or more counts support this clonotype. The antigen remains unidentified.

The chain recombines TRBV27 with TRBJ2-7; D unresolved. The specimen sequenced was blood. The sequence was obtained from a man aged 35 to 55 with Graves' ophthalmopathy. CDR3 amino acids: CASSWTANRYEQYF. The CDR3 DNA reads TGTGCCAGCAGTTGGACGGCTAACCGCTACGAGCAGTACTTC.